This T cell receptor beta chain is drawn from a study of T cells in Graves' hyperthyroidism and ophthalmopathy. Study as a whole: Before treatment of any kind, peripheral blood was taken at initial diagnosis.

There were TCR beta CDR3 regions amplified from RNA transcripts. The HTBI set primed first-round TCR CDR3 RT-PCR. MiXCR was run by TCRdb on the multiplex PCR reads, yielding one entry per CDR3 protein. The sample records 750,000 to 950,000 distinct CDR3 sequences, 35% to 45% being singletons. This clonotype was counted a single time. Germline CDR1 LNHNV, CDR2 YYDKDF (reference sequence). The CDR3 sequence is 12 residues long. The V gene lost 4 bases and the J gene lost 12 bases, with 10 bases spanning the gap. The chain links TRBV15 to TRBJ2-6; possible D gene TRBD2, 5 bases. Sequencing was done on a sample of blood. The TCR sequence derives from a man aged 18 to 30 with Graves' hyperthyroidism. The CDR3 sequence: CATSTEASVLTF. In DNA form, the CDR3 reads TGTGCCACCAGCACGGAGGCTAGCGTCCTGACTTTC.